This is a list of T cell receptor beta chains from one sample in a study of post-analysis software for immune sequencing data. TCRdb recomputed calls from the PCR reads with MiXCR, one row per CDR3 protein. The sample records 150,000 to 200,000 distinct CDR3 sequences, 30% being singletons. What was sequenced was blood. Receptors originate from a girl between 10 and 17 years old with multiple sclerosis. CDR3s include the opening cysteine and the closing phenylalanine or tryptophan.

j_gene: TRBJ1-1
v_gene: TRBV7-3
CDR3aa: CASSSLMNTEAFF

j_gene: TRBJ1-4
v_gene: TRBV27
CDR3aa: CASSFRGTGSEKLFF

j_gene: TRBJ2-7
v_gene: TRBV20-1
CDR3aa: CSARPIAGATHYEQYF

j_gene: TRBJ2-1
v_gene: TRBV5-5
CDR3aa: CASTLAGVVYNEQFF

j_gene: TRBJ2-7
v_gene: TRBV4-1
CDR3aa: CASSQGGGYRREQYF

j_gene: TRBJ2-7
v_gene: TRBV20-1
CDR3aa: CSARDGQGRYEQYF

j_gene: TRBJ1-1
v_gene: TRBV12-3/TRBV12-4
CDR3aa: CASSLAPGGGTEAFF

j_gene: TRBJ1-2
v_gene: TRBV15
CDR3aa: CATSPIGEIYGYTF

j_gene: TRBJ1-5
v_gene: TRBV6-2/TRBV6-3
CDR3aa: CASSRPGTGDFQPQHF

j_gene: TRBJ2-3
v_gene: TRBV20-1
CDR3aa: CSARDPTSGTSTDTQYF

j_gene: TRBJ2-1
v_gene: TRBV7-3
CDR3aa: CASSSSRDRGNEQFF

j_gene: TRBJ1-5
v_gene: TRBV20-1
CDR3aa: CSAKNSNQPQHF

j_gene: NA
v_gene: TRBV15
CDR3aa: CATSRDRLDGAYEQYF

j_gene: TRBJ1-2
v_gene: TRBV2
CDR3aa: CASRGAESYGYTF

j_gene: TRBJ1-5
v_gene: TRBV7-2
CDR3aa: CASSLAAGRTNQPQHF

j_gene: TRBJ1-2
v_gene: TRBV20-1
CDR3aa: CSADVLLGSGYTF

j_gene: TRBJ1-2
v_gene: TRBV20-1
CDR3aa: CSARRGQDGYTF

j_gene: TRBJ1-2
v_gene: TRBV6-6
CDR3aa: CASSLTGGDYGYTF

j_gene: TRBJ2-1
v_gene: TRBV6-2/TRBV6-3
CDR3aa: CASSVAGVGEEQFF

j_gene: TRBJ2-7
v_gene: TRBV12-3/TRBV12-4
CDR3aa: CASSFHSEGHVGYEQYF

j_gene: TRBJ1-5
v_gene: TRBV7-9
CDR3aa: CASSPDRQDQPQHF

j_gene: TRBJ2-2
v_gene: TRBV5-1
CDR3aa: CASSYGTKGTGELFF

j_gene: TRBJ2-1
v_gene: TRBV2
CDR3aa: CASSEWLAGGESYNEQFF

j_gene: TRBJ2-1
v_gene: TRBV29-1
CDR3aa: CSLDGRGGPFYNEQFF

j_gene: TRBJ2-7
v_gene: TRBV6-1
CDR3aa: CASSDLGGTSSYEQYF

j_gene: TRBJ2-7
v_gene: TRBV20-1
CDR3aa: CSVPGSSYEQYF